Reported below is one TCR beta chain. A read error may account for a junction end that differs from germline. The V gene's germline CDR1 is SGHNT and CDR2 YYREEE (reference sequence). This CDR3 spans 13 amino acids. These data come from a study of CD8 T cells in Susac syndrome. Random hexamers served to reverse transcribe about 0.45 to 1 ug RNA. TCR beta CDR3 was amplified by immunoSEQ multiplex PCR. This amplification extended across 54 Vbeta and 13 Jbeta segments. One entry per CDR3 protein, called by TCRdb with MiXCR from the immunoSEQ multiplex PCR reads. The table has roughly 120,000 distinct CDR3 sequences, around 94% seen once.

Sequencing input: CD4+ T cells from PBMCs. The clonotype originates from a human donor in good health. This chain links TRBV5-4 with TRBJ2-4; 8 bases line up with TRBD2. The CDR3 is CASSLSGGGPPSF. DNA of the CDR3: TGTGCCAGCAGCTTGTCGGGGGGGGGCCCCCCGTCCTTC. Full variable domain (missing parts from reference TRBV5-4 and TRBJ2-4): ETGVTQSPTHLIKTRGQQVTLRCSSQSGHNTVSWYQQALGQGPQFIFQYYREEENGRGNFPPRFSGLQFPNYSSELNVNALELDDSALYLCASSLSGGGPPSFGAGTRLSVL.